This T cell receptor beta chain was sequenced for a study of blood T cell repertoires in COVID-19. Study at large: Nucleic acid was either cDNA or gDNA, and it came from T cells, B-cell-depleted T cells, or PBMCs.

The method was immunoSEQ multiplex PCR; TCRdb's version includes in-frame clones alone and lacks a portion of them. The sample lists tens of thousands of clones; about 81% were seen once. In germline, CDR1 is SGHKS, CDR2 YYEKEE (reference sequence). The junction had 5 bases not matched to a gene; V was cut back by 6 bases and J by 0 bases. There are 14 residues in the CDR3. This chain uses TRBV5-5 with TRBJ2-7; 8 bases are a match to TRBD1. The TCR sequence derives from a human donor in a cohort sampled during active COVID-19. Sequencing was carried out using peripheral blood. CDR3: CASKTGVGSYEQYF. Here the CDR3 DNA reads TGTGCCAGCAAGACAGGGGTGGGCTCCTACGAGCAGTACTTC.